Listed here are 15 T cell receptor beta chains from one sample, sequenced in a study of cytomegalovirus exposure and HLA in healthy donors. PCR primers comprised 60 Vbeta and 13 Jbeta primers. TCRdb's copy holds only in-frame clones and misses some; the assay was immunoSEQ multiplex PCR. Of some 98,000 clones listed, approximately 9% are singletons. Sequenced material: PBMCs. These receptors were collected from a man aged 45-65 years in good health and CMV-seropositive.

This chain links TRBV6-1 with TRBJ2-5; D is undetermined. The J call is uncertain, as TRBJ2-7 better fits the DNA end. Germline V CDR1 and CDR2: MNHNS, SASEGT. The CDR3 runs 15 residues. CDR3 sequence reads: CASRRNPDGNYEQYF. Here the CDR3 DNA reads TGTGCCAGCAGACGGAACCCCGACGGAAACTACGAGCAGTACTTC.

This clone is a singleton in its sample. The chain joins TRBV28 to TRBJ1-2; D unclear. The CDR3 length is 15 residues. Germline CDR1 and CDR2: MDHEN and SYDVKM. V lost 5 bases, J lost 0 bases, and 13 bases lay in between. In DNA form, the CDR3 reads TGTGCCAGCAGTCCCCCCGACAATTCTAACTATGGCTACACCTTC. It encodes CASSPPDNSNYGYTF.

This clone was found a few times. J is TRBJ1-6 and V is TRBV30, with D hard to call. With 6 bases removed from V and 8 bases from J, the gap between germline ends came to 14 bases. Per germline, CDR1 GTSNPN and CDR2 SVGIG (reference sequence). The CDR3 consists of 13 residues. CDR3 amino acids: CACTGSAYSPLHF. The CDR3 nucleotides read TGTGCCTGTACCGGGTCAGCGTATTCACCCCTCCACTTT.

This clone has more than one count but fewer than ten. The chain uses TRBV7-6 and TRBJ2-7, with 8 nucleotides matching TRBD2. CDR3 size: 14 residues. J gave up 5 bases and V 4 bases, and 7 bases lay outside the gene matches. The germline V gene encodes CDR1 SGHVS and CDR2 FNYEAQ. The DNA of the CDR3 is TGTGCCAGCAGCTCACGGACTAGCAATAACGAGCAGTACTTC. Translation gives CASSSRTSNNEQYF.

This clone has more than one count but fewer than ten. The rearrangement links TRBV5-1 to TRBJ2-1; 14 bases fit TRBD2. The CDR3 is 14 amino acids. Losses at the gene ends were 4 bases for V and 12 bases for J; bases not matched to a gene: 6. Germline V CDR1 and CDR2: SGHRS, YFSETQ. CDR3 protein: CASSGGLAGVGQFF. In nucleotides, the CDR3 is TGCGCCAGCAGCGGGGGACTAGCGGGAGTAGGGCAGTTCTTC. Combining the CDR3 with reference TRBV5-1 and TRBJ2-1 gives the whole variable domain KAGVTQTPRYLIKTRGQQVTLSCSPISGHRSVSWYQQTPGQGLQFLFEYFSETQRNKGNFPGRFSGRQFSNSRSEMNVSTLELGDSALYLCASSGGLAGVGQFFGPGTRLTVL.

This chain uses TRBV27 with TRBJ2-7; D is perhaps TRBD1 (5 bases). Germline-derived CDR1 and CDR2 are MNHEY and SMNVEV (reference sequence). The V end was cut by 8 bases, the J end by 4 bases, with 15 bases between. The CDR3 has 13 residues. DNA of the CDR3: TGTGCCAGCGCACCACTGGGGCGGTACGAGCAGTACTTC. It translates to CASAPLGRYEQYF.

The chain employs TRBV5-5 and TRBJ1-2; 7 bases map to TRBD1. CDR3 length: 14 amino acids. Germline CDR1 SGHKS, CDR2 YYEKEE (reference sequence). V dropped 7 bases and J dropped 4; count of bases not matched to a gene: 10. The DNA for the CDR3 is TGTGCCAGCTTGCGGACAGGAGGTCTCTATGGCTACACCTTC. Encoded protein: CASLRTGGLYGYTF.

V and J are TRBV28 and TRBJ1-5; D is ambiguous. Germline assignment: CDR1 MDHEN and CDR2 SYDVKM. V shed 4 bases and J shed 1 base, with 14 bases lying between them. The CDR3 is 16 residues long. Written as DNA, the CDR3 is TGTGCCAGCAGTTCCAACGGGGAGTTCAGCAATCAGCCCCAGCATTTT. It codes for CASSSNGEFSNQPQHF.

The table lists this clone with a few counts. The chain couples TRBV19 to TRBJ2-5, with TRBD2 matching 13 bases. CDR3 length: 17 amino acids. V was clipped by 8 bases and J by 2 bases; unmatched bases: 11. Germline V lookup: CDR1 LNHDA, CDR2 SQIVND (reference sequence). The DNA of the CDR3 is TGTGCCAGTGGGCCCGGATCGGGACTAGCGGGACAAGAGACCCAGTACTTC. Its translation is CASGPGSGLAGQETQYF. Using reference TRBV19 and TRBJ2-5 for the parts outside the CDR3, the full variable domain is DGGITQSPKYLFRKEGQNVTLSCEQNLNHDAMYWYRQDPGQGLRLIYYSQIVNDFQKGDIAEGYSVSREKKESFPLTVTSAQKNPTAFYLCASGPGSGLAGQETQYFGPGTRLLVL.

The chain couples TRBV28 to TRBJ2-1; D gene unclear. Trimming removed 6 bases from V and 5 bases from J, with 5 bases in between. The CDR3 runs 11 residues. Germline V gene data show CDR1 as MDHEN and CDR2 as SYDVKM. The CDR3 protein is CASSYNNEQFF. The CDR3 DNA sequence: TGTGCCAGCAGCTATAACAATGAGCAGTTCTTC.

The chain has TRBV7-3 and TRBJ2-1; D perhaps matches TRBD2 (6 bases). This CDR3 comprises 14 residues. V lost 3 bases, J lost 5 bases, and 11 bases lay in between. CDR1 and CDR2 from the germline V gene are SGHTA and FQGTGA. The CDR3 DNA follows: TGTGCCAGCAGCTTCCCGGGACTCCACAATGAGCAGTTCTTC. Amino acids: CASSFPGLHNEQFF.

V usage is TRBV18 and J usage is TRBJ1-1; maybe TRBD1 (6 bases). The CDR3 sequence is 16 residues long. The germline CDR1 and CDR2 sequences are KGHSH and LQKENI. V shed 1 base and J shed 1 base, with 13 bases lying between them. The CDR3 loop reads CASSPRAGATNTEAFF. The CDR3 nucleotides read TGTGCCAGCTCACCACGAGCAGGGGCCACGAACACTGAAGCTTTCTTT.

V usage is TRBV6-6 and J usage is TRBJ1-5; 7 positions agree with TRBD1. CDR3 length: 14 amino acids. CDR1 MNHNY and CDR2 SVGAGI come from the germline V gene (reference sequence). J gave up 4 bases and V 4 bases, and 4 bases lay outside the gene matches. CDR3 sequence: CASSSETGNQPQHF. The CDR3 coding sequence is TGTGCCAGCAGTTCAGAGACAGGGAATCAGCCCCAGCATTTT.

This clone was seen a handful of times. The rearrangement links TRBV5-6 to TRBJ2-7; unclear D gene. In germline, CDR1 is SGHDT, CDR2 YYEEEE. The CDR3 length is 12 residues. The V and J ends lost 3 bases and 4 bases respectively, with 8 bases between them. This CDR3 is CASSSRLYEQYF. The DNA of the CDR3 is TGTGCCAGCAGCTCCAGGTTGTACGAGCAGTACTTC.

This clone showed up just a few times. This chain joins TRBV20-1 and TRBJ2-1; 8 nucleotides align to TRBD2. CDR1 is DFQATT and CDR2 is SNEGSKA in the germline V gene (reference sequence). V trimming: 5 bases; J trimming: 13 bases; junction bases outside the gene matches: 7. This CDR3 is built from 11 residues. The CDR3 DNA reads TGCAGTGCTTCCGGACTAGCCCCCCAGTTCTTC. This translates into CSASGLAPQFF.